This T cell receptor (beta chain) appears in the sequencing data of a study of shared clonotypes between healthy human individuals. The CDR3 consists of 13 residues. V was trimmed by 2 bases and J by 8 bases, leaving 12 bases between them. In germline, CDR1 is MNHEY, CDR2 SVGAGI. Only in-frame clones appear in the TCRdb table, and some are missing; sequencing was by immunoSEQ multiplex PCR. The sample has over 2 million clones, roughly 94% seen once. Only one count was recorded for this clone. This TCR was sampled from a man between 18 and 29 years old in good health. The V gene is TRBV6-5, the J gene TRBJ1-2; D is unclear. Sequenced input: naive CD4+ T cells sorted from blood. Subset of the sample: CD45RA+ positively selected. CDR3 region: CASSYLTSGGYTF. CDR3 nucleotide sequence: TGTGCCAGCAGTTACCTTACTTCGGGGGGCTACACCTTC.